Listed here are 2 T cell receptor beta chains from one sample, sequenced in a study of long-term antiretroviral therapy in people with HIV. Running of the v3.0 immunoSEQ assay took place at survey level. Repertoires were generated with immunoSEQ multiplex PCR, while TCRdb's copy carries only in-frame clones and drops some. The profile shows about 27,000 clones, around 80% of them singletons. Sequenced material: unsorted PBMCs, taken 3 years after starting antiretroviral therapy. All receptors come from a man aged 35 to 55 with HIV.

The chain couples TRBV9 to TRBJ2-5, with TRBD2 matching over 9 bases. V gave up 0 bases and J gave up 5 bases; unmatched junction bases: 8. Germline-derived CDR1 and CDR2 are SGDLS and YYNGEE. This CDR3 comprises 16 residues. Here the CDR3 DNA reads TGTGCCAGCAGCGTAGGAGCTAGCGGGGTGGTGGAGACCCAGTACTTC. As protein: CASSVGASGVVETQYF.

This chain uses TRBV6-4 with TRBJ2-3, with D uncertain. The CDR3 has 13 residues. Trimming cost V 3 bases and J 2 bases, with 6 bases left between them. Per germline, CDR1 MRHNA and CDR2 SNTAGT. The DNA for the CDR3 is TGTGCCAGCAGTGAGACGCTCACAGATACGCAGTATTTT. This gives the protein CASSETLTDTQYF.